This record looks at one T cell receptor (beta chain) sequence and its context. Sequencing was performed with immunoSEQ multiplex PCR; in TCRdb, only in-frame clones are kept and a portion is missing. The sample holds 150,000 to 200,000 clones, 87% seen once. J was trimmed by 9 bases and V by 1 base; bases with no gene match: 7. The CDR3 length is 15 residues. CDR1 SGHVS and CDR2 FNYEAQ come from the germline V gene. This specimen belongs to a study of blood T cell repertoires in COVID-19. Material for sequencing was peripheral blood. The sequence was collected from a middle-aged man with active or convalescent COVID-19. The chain has TRBV7-6 and TRBJ2-1, with 9 bases that match TRBD1. CDR3 region: CASSLGTGVGSEQFF. In DNA form, the CDR3 reads TGTGCCAGCAGCTTAGGGACAGGGGTAGGGAGTGAGCAGTTCTTC. The complete variable domain, with remaining parts taken from reference TRBV7-6 and TRBJ2-1, reads GAGVSQSPRYKVTKRGQDVALRCDPISGHVSLYWYRQALGQGPEFLTYFNYEAQQDKSGLPNDRFSAERPEGSISTLTIQRTEQRDSAMYRCASSLGTGVGSEQFFGPGTRLTVL.